These 15 T cell receptor beta chains share one sample of origin, sequenced in a study of low-dose radiotherapy and immunotherapy resistance in tumors. Alpha and beta chains were covered, as first-strand cDNA relied on TRAV- and TRBV-specific primers. TCRs underwent 20 PCR cycles of amplification with a constant-region primer and V-primer adapter. TCRdb processed the reads anew with MiXCR; each CDR3 protein has one entry. Counted here are around 84,000 distinct CDR3 sequences, under 20% occurring once; the ten biggest clones make up roughly 1.4%. Time point meaning: after trial treatment. Indicated treatment: LDRT plus nivolumab, ipilimumab, low-dose cyclophosphamide and aspirin (RACIN trial). The sequenced sample was PBMCs, obtained after low-dose radiotherapy plus immunotherapy. These receptors originate from a male donor with prostate cancer.

This clonotype was detected a few times. V is TRBV5-1 and J is TRBJ2-5; weak D call: TRBD2 (5 bases). The length of the CDR3 is 14 residues. With 3 bases removed from V and 5 bases from J, the gap between germline ends came to 14 bases. Per the germline V gene, CDR1 is SGHRS and CDR2 is YFSETQ. In DNA form, the CDR3 reads TGCGCCAGCAGCTCGGGATCCCCGGGGGAGACCCAGTACTTC. Amino acids: CASSSGSPGETQYF.

The table lists this clonotype with many counts. This chain links TRBV7-2 with TRBJ2-7; D is uncertain. Per germline, CDR1 SGHTA and CDR2 FQGNSA. The CDR3 has 13 amino acids. The V end lost 4 bases, the J end lost 3 bases, and 10 bases lay between the germline ends. CDR3 loop: CASSSPPLYEQYF. In DNA form, the CDR3 reads TGTGCCAGCAGCTCCCCACCCCTCTACGAGCAGTACTTC.

This clonotype has ten or more counts. The chain is built from TRBV18 and TRBJ2-7; 7 bases map to TRBD1. Germline values: CDR1 KGHSH, CDR2 LQKENI. V lost 0 bases to trimming and J lost 6 bases; unmatched junction nucleotides: 5. This CDR3 spans 14 amino acids. The CDR3 reads CASSPPETGSEQYF. DNA of the CDR3: TGTGCCAGCTCACCACCGGAGACAGGGTCCGAGCAGTACTTC. Full variable domain (outside the CDR3, taken from reference TRBV18 and TRBJ2-7): NAGVMQNPRHLVRRRGQEARLRCSPMKGHSHVYWYRQLPEEGLKFMVYLQKENIIDESGMPKERFSAEFPKEGPSILRIQQVVRGDSAAYFCASSPPETGSEQYFGPGTRLTVT.

Regarding this clonotype: A far larger clone is off by one base, so a read error is likely. This sequence joins TRBV6-2 or TRBV6-3 and TRBJ2-5, with TRBD1 identical over 7 bases. The ends lost 6 bases at V and 0 bases at J; junction bases unmatched: 7. Germline assignment: CDR1 MNHEY and CDR2 SVGEGT. CDR3 length equals 15 residues. The CDR3 is CASRAITGDQETQYF. CDR3 nucleotide sequence: TGTGCCAGCAGGGCGATTACAGGGGACCAAGAGACCCAGTACTTC.

To note about this clonotype: It is likely a read error: a sequence one base away is far more abundant. The chain combines TRBV28 with TRBJ2-7; 7 bases are a match to TRBD2. Germline V CDR1 and CDR2: MDHEN, SYDVKM. Germline trimming cut 3 bases from V and 7 bases from J; bases unmatched to any gene: 12. This CDR3 spans 15 amino acids. CDR3 residues: CASSFIAGEHNEQYF. The CDR3, as DNA: TGTGCCAGCAGTTTCATAGCGGGTGAGCACAATGAGCAGTACTTC. The entire variable domain, with the rest obtained from reference TRBV28 and TRBJ2-7, is as follows: DVKVTQSSRYLVKRTGEKVFLECVQDMDHENMFWYRQDPGLGLRLIYFSYDVKMKEKGDIPEGYSVSREKKERFSLILESASTNQTSMYLCASSFIAGEHNEQYFGPGTRLTVT.

This clonotype was seen a few times. The rearrangement joins TRBV2 to TRBJ1-1, with 8 positions matching TRBD1. Per germline, CDR1 SNHLY and CDR2 FYNNEI. Trimming took 2 bases from V and 7 from J; bases not matched to a gene: 6. The CDR3 runs to 14 residues. The CDR3 nucleotides read TGTGCCAGCAGTGAATTCGCAGGGGGCGGTGAAGCTTTCTTT. Its protein product is CASSEFAGGGEAFF. Combining the CDR3 with reference TRBV2 and TRBJ1-1 gives the whole variable domain EPEVTQTPSHQVTQMGQEVILRCVPISNHLYFYWYRQILGQKVEFLVSFYNNEISEKSEIFDDQFSVERPDGSNFTLKIRSTKLEDSAMYFCASSEFAGGGEAFFGQGTRLTVV.

The chain has TRBV5-4 and TRBJ2-6, with D perhaps matching TRBD1 or TRBD2 (7 bases each). This CDR3 is 19 amino acids long. Trimming cost V 4 bases and J 0 bases, with 20 bases left between them. Germline V CDR1 and CDR2: SGHNT, YYREEE (reference sequence). The CDR3 DNA reads TGTGCCAGCAGCCCCCCCAGGGGGGGAAATCTCTCTGGGGCCAACGTCCTGACTTTC. Encoded protein: CASSPPRGGNLSGANVLTF.

This clonotype was recorded at least ten times. This chain joins TRBV6-2 or TRBV6-3 and TRBJ2-5; maybe TRBD1 (6 bases). The V end lost 4 bases, the J end lost 5 bases, and 23 bases lay between the germline ends. The CDR3 totals 17 residues. Germline assignment: CDR1 MNHEY and CDR2 SVGEGT. CDR3 DNA: TGTGCCAGCAGTTCAGGACTGGGGGCGAGCTTCCTCGAGACCCAGTACTTC. Translation: CASSSGLGASFLETQYF.

This clonotype was counted many times. For the CDR3, the DNA is TGTGCCAGTAGTCAAACCAGAAGCACTGAAGCTTTCTTT. This gives the protein CASSQTRSTEAFF. This chain joins TRBV19 and TRBJ1-1; D unclear. Germline CDR1 is LNHDA and CDR2 is SQIVND (reference sequence). V shed 5 bases and J shed 4 bases, with 11 bases lying between them. The CDR3 contains 13 residues.

This clonotype was found many times. J is TRBJ1-1 and V is TRBV29-1, with unresolved D. The V end lost 0 bases, the J end lost 10 bases, and 15 bases lay between the germline ends. The germline gives CDR1 SQVTM, CDR2 ANQGSEA. This CDR3 is built from 13 residues. The chain's CDR3 is CSVEDKPPGRAFF. CDR3 coding DNA: TGCAGCGTTGAAGATAAGCCGCCCGGGAGAGCTTTCTTT.

This clonotype has just a few counts. A far bigger clonotype differs at one base, so this is likely a read error. V is TRBV6-8 and J is TRBJ1-4, with TRBD1 matching 7 bases. Germline CDR1 reads MNHGY; CDR2 reads SAAAGT. J lost 6 bases, V lost 6 bases, and 7 bases had no gene match. The CDR3 is 14 residues long. This chain's CDR3 is CASREFGTDEKLFF. CDR3 nucleotides: TGTGCCAGCAGGGAATTCGGGACAGATGAAAAACTGTTTTTT.

This clonotype was recorded many times. The CDR3 sequence is CASSFSGTGDGNIQYF. The CDR3, as DNA: TGCGCCAGCAGCTTTTCCGGGACAGGGGATGGAAACATTCAGTACTTC. The V and J genes are TRBV5-1 and TRBJ2-4, with 10 bases fitting TRBD1. Looked up from germline, CDR1 is SGHRS and CDR2 is YFSETQ. V shed 2 bases and J 6 bases; nucleotides not matched to a gene: 8. The CDR3 is 16 amino acids.

This clonotype was found many times. The genes are TRBV7-3 and TRBJ2-2; D gene unclear. This CDR3 contains 14 residues. V shed 6 bases and J shed 0 bases, with 8 bases lying between them. The germline V gene encodes CDR1 SGHTA and CDR2 FQGTGA. The CDR3, as DNA: TGTGCCAGCAGAATGGCGGCGAACACCGGGGAGCTGTTTTTT. Protein product: CASRMAANTGELFF.

This clonotype was recorded at least ten times. The chain is built from TRBV5-1 and TRBJ2-1; D is tentatively TRBD1 or TRBD2 (5 bases each). Germline assignment: CDR1 SGHRS and CDR2 YFSETQ. The ends were cut back, 5 bases at V and 5 bases at J, with 11 bases in the middle. The CDR3 has 13 amino acids. As DNA, the CDR3 is TGCGCCAGCAGGTATGGGACGGACAATGAGCAGTTCTTC. It translates to CASRYGTDNEQFF. Full variable domain (remainder filled in from reference TRBV5-1 and TRBJ2-1): KAGVTQTPRYLIKTRGQQVTLSCSPISGHRSVSWYQQTPGQGLQFLFEYFSETQRNKGNFPGRFSGRQFSNSRSEMNVSTLELGDSALYLCASRYGTDNEQFFGPGTRLTVL.

This clonotype was observed at least ten times. V is TRBV5-6 and J is TRBJ1-5; TRBD1 might be the D (5 bases). CDR3 size: 16 residues. Per the germline V gene, CDR1 is SGHDT and CDR2 is YYEEEE. Trimming cost V 2 bases and J 6 bases, with 18 bases left between them. CDR3 DNA sequence: TGTGCCAGCAGCTTTTTCGGGGGGAATTCTGTTCAGCCCCAGCATTTT. Translated: CASSFFGGNSVQPQHF. The whole variable domain, remainder taken from reference TRBV5-6 and TRBJ1-5, is DAGVTQSPTHLIKTRGQQVTLRCSPKSGHDTVSWYQQALGQGPQFIFQYYEEEERQRGNFPDRFSGHQFPNYSSELNVNALLLGDSALYLCASSFFGGNSVQPQHFGDGTRLSIL.